What follows describes a single T cell receptor beta chain. This sample was included in a study of shared T cell receptors in the human thymus. The CDR3 loop spans 14 amino acids. V dropped 1 base and J dropped 8 bases, with 12 bases sitting between them. Germline V gives CDR1 SGHTA, CDR2 FQGNSA. This table comes from immunoSEQ multiplex PCR, and its TCRdb copy is limited to in-frame clones, with some not included. This sample has about 660,000 clones, with 70% to 90% found just once. These sequences were also reported in another study, on human thymus T cells. As reported in that work: Infants, healthy and Finnish, who were having corrective surgery for congenital heart defects served as donors. Thymus specimens were resections from corrective heart surgery. V and J gene usage appeared biased in thymic and blood repertoires. Reports from related research described highly overlapping thymic repertoires among unrelated individuals.

J is TRBJ2-1 and V is TRBV7-2, with no clear D. Sequenced material: thymocytes. This TCR derives from a boy in the first two years of life with a congenital heart defect. This chain's CDR3 is CASSLVASHYEQFF. CDR3 nucleotides: TGTGCCAGCAGCTTAGTCGCTAGTCACTATGAGCAGTTCTTC.